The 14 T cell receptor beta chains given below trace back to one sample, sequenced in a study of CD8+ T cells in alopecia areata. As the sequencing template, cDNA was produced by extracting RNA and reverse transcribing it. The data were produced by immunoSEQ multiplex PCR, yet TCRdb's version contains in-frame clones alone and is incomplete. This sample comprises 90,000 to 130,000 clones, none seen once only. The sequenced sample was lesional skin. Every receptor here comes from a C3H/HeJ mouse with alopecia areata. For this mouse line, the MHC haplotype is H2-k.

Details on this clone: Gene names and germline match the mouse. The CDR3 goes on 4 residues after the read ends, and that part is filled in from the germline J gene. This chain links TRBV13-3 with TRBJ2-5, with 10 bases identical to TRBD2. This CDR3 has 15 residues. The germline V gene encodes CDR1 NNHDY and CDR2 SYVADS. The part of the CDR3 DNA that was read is TGTGCCAGCAGTGCCGCTGGGGGGGCAAAAGAC. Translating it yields CASSAAGGAKD. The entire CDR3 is CASSAAGGAKDTQYF.

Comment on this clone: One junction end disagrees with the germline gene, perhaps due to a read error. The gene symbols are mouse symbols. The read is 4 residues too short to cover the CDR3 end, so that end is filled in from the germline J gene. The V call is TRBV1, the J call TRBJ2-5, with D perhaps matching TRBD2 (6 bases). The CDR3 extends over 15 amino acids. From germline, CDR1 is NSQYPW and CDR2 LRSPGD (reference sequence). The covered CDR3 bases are TGCACTTGCAGTGCGACCCCTGGGGCGGGGGAC. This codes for CTCSATPGAGD. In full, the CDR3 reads CTCSATPGAGDTQYF.

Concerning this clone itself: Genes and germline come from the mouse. The DNA read from the CDR3 is TGTGCCAGCAGTGCGACAGGGAATTAT. This gives the protein CASSATGNY. The CDR3 reads in full as CASSATGNYEQYF. V usage is TRBV13-3 and J usage is TRBJ2-7, with 7 bases matching TRBD1. Sequencing ends 4 residues short of the CDR3 end; the germline J gene provides the rest. Germline V gene lookup returns CDR1 NNHDY and CDR2 SYVADS. The CDR3 sequence is 13 residues long.

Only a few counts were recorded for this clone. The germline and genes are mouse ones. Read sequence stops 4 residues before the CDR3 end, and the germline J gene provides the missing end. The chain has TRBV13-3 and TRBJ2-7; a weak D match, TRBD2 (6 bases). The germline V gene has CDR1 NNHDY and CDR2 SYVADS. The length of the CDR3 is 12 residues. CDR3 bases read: TGTGCCAGCAGGCCGGGGGGTGAT. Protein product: CASRPGGD. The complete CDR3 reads CASRPGGDEQYF.

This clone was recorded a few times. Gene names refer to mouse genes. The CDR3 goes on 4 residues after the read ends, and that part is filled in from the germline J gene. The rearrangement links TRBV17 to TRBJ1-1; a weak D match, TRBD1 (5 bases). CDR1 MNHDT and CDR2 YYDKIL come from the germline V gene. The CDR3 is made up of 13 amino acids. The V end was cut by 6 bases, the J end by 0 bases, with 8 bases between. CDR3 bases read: TGTGCTAGCAGGCCGGGACAGAACACA. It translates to CASRPGQNT. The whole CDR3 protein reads CASRPGQNTEVFF.

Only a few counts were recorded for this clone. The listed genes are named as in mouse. Incomplete CDR3 DNA: TGTGCTAGCAGTAGGGACAGGGGGCCAGAC. Translating it yields CASSRDRGPD. The whole CDR3 protein reads CASSRDRGPDTQYF. The chain has TRBV17 and TRBJ2-5; TRBD1 matches at 11 bases. The CDR3 goes on 4 residues after the read ends, and that part is filled in from the germline J gene. The germline gives CDR1 MNHDT, CDR2 YYDKIL. The CDR3 runs 14 residues.

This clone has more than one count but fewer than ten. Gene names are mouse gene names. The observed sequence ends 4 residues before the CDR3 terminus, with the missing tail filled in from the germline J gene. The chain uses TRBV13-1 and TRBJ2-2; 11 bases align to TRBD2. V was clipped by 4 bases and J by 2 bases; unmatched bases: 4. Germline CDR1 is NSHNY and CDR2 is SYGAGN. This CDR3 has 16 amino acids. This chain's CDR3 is CASSRDWGGNTGQLYF. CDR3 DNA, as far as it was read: TGTGCCAGCAGTCGTGACTGGGGGGGGAACACCGGG.

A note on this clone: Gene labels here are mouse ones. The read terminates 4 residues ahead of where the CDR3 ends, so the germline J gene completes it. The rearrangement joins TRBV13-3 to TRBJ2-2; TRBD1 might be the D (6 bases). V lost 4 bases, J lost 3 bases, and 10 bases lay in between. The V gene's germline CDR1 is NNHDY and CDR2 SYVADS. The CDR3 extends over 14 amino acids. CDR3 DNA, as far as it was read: TGTGCCAGCAGTCAACAGGGCTACACCGGG. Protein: CASSQQGYTG. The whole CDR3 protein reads CASSQQGYTGQLYF.

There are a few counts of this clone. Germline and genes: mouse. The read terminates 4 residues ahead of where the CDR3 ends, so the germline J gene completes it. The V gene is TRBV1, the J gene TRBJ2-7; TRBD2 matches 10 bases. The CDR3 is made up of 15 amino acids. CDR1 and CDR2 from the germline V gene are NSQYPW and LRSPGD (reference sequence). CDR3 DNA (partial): TGCACCTGCAGTGCAGTAGAGGACTGGGGGTAT. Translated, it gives CTCSAVEDWGY. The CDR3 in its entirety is CTCSAVEDWGYEQYF.

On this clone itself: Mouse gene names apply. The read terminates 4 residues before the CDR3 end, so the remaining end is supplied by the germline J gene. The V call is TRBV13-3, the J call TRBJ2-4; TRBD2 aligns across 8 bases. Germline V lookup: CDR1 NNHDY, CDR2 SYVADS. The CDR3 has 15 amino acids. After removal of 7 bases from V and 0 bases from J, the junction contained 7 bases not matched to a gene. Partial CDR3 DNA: TGTGCCAGCGCCGACTGGGGAGATAGTCAAAAC. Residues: CASADWGDSQN. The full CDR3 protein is CASADWGDSQNTLYF.

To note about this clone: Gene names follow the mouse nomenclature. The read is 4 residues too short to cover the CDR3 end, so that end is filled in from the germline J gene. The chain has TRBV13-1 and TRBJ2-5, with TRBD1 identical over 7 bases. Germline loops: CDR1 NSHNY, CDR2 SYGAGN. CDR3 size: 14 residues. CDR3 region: CASSDAARGDTQYF. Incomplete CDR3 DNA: TGTGCCAGCAGTGATGCAGCCAGGGGGGAC.

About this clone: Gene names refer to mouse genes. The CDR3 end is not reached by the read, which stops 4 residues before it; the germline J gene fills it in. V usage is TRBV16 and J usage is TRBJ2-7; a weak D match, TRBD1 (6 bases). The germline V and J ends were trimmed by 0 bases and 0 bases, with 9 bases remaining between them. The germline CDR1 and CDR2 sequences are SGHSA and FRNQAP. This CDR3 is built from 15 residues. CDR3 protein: CASSLDEGVSYEQYF. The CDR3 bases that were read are TGTGCAAGCAGCTTAGATGAGGGGGTCTCCTAT. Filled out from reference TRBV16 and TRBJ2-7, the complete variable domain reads NAGVIQTPRHKVTGKGQEATLWCEPISGHSAVFWYRQTIVQGLEFLTYFRNQAPIDDSGMPKERFSAQMPNQSHSTLKIQSTQPQDSAVYLCASSLDEGVSYEQYFGPGTRLTVL.

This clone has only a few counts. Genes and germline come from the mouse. CDR3 region: CASSGGGPANTGQLYF. The CDR3 bases that were read are TGTGCCAGCAGTGGTGGGGGGCCAGCAAACACCGGG. This chain links TRBV13-3 with TRBJ2-2, with D possibly being TRBD2 (7 bases). The DNA ends 4 residues before the CDR3 does, and the rest of the CDR3 is filled in from the germline J gene. Germline V CDR1 and CDR2: NNHDY, SYVADS. V lost 3 bases and J lost 0, with 12 bases in between. The CDR3 loop spans 16 amino acids.

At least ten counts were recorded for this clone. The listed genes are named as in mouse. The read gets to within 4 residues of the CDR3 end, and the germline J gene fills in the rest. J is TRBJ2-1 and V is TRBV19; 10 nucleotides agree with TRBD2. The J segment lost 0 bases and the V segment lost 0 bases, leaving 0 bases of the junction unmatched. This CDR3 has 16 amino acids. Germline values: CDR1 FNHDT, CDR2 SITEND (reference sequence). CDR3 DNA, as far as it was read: TGTGCCAGCAGTATAGGGACTGGGGGTAACTATGCT. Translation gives CASSIGTGGNYA. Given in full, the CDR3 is CASSIGTGGNYAEQFF.